The 29 T cell receptor beta chains below were found in one sample sequenced in a study of blood T cell repertoires in COVID-19. Clones were sequenced by immunoSEQ multiplex PCR, and TCRdb holds only the in-frame ones, with some missing. The sample records around 40,000 clones, 80% to 95% being singletons. Sequenced input: peripheral blood. Receptors were obtained from a human donor in a cohort sampled during active COVID-19.

The chain uses TRBV19 and TRBJ2-1; 8 bases fit TRBD2. J gave up 4 bases and V 0 bases, and 5 bases lay outside the gene matches. The CDR3 loop spans 16 amino acids. CDR1 is LNHDA, CDR2 SQIVND, per germline (reference sequence). The CDR3 DNA follows: TGTGCCAGTAGTATAGATGCGGCGGGAGGTTACAATGAGCAGTTCTTC. This gives the protein CASSIDAAGGYNEQFF.

The rearrangement uses TRBV6-5 and TRBJ2-5, with no clear D. Germline lookup yields CDR1 MNHEY and CDR2 SVGAGI. V lost 2 bases and J 1 base, leaving 5 bases between the germline ends. This CDR3 spans 13 amino acids. In DNA form, the CDR3 reads TGTGCCAGCAGTTACCTCTTCCAAGAGACCCAGTACTTC. This codes for CASSYLFQETQYF.

V and J are TRBV7-2 and TRBJ2-3, with TRBD2 matching 8 bases. Germline V gives CDR1 SGHTA, CDR2 FQGNSA. V shed 2 bases and J 0 bases; nucleotides not matched to a gene: 4. This CDR3 region has 16 residues. CDR3 amino acids: CASSLRRGASTDTQYF. CDR3 coding DNA: TGTGCCAGCAGCTTAAGGCGGGGGGCTAGCACAGATACGCAGTATTTT.

The J gene is TRBJ2-7, the V gene TRBV19; a possible D gene is TRBD2 (7 bases). The CDR3 is made up of 16 amino acids. The germline V and J ends were trimmed by 5 bases and 7 bases, with 24 bases remaining between them. Germline assignment: CDR1 LNHDA and CDR2 SQIVND (reference sequence). The CDR3 reads CASSGTFGGLGDEQYF. The CDR3, as DNA: TGTGCCAGTAGTGGAACCTTCGGGGGGCTAGGGGATGAGCAGTACTTC.

The rearrangement joins TRBV29-1 to TRBJ2-1; 12 nucleotides line up with TRBD2. Germline trimming cut 7 bases from V and 8 bases from J; bases unmatched to any gene: 6. This CDR3 spans 13 amino acids. Germline values: CDR1 SQVTM, CDR2 ANQGSEA. CDR3 sequence reads: CSGRGLAGHEQFF. CDR3 coding DNA: TGCAGCGGTCGGGGACTAGCGGGCCATGAGCAGTTCTTC.

This sequence joins TRBV4-1 and TRBJ2-4; tentative D call: TRBD1 (5 bases). CDR3 size: 16 residues. Trimming left V 1 base short and J 3 bases short, with 13 bases between. Germline CDR1 and CDR2: MGHRA and YSYEKL. The CDR3 nucleotides read TGCGCCAGCAGCCAAGTTAGGGGCTGGGACAAAAACATTCAGTACTTC. Protein sequence: CASSQVRGWDKNIQYF.

The chain joins TRBV5-1 to TRBJ2-7, with TRBD1 identical over 7 bases. The CDR3 is 16 residues long. Germline lookup yields CDR1 SGHRS and CDR2 YFSETQ. The J segment lost 1 base and the V segment lost 1 base, leaving 8 bases of the junction unmatched. The chain's CDR3 is CASSLQPGTDSYEQYF. CDR3 bases: TGCGCCAGCAGCTTGCAACCCGGGACAGATTCCTACGAGCAGTACTTC.

The chain uses TRBV30 and TRBJ1-4, with a possible D match to TRBD1 (5 bases). The V gene's germline CDR1 is GTSNPN and CDR2 SVGIG (reference sequence). The CDR3 is 15 amino acids. V lost 3 bases and J 4 bases, leaving 15 bases between the germline ends. The CDR3 loop reads CAWRFAAGHNEKLFF. CDR3 DNA sequence: TGTGCCTGGAGATTTGCGGCAGGGCATAATGAAAAACTGTTTTTT.

V usage is TRBV9 and J usage is TRBJ2-3, with D tentatively TRBD2 (5 bases). From germline, CDR1 is SGDLS and CDR2 YYNGEE. This CDR3 is built from 16 residues. V lost 3 bases to trimming and J lost 1 base, with 15 bases between them. The CDR3, as DNA: TGTGCCAGCAGCGGGGCCCGGGGAATCGGCACAGATACGCAGTATTTT. This sequence encodes CASSGARGIGTDTQYF.

V and J are TRBV7-9 and TRBJ2-7, with D maybe TRBD2 (6 bases). Germline V gene data show CDR1 as SEHNR and CDR2 as FQNEAQ (reference sequence). The CDR3 covers 15 residues. With 2 bases removed from V and 0 bases from J, the gap between germline ends came to 11 bases. The CDR3 reads CASSLKGGDSYEQYF. Written as DNA, the CDR3 is TGTGCCAGCAGCTTAAAAGGCGGGGACTCCTACGAGCAGTACTTC.

V and J are TRBV9 and TRBJ2-7, with TRBD1 identical over 8 bases. The CDR3 totals 16 residues. V shed 9 bases, J shed 4 bases, and the junction held 18 bases outside the gene matches. Germline V gene data show CDR1 as SGDLS and CDR2 as YYNGEE. The CDR3 reads CATRQGIGFGTYEQYF. The CDR3 coding sequence is TGTGCCACCCGACAGGGGATCGGCTTTGGGACTTACGAGCAGTACTTC.

The V call is TRBV5-1, the J call TRBJ2-6; D perhaps matches TRBD1 (5 bases). This CDR3 region has 18 residues. V was cut by 1 base and J by 2 bases, with 16 bases left in between. Germline CDR1 reads SGHRS; CDR2 reads YFSETQ. Here the CDR3 DNA reads TGCGCCAGCAGCTTGAATCCCCAGGGTGCCCCTGGGGCCAACGTCCTGACTTTC. This translates into CASSLNPQGAPGANVLTF.

This chain connects TRBV24-1 to TRBJ1-5, with 7 positions matching TRBD1. J lost 3 bases, V lost 7 bases, and 8 bases had no gene match. Germline CDR1 and CDR2: KGHDR and SFDVKD. The CDR3 is 15 amino acids. CDR3: CATSAYRGHNQPQHF. For the CDR3, the DNA is TGTGCCACCAGCGCCTACAGGGGTCACAATCAGCCCCAGCATTTT.

V and J are TRBV2 and TRBJ2-6, with 11 bases aligning to TRBD2. The CDR3 length is 18 residues. Germline V gene lookup returns CDR1 SNHLY and CDR2 FYNNEI. Trimming at V came to 7 bases and at J to 0 bases, leaving 8 bases not matched to a gene. The CDR3 nucleotides read TGTGCCAGCATCCTTGGACTAGCGGGTATCTCTGGGGCCAACGTCCTGACTTTC. Protein sequence: CASILGLAGISGANVLTF.

The chain is built from TRBV4-3 and TRBJ2-7; D is possibly TRBD2 (6 bases). With 5 bases removed from V and 4 bases from J, the gap between germline ends came to 21 bases. CDR3 length: 16 residues. The germline V gene encodes CDR1 LGHNA and CDR2 YSLEER. This CDR3 is CASSASGWAGSYEQYF. CDR3 DNA: TGCGCCAGCAGCGCATCTGGTTGGGCGGGGTCATACGAGCAGTACTTC.

The chain combines TRBV28 with TRBJ2-2; 7 nucleotides match TRBD1. This CDR3 is built from 15 residues. V shed 5 bases and J 4 bases; nucleotides not matched to a gene: 7. The V gene's germline CDR1 is MDHEN and CDR2 SYDVKM. CDR3 loop: CASSQWGTATGELFF. The CDR3 DNA sequence: TGTGCCAGCAGTCAATGGGGGACAGCCACCGGGGAGCTGTTTTTT.

Written as DNA, the CDR3 is TGTGCCAGCTCAGGGTCCTTTAGCGGGAGGGCCAACGAGCAGTACTTC. Amino acid sequence: CASSGSFSGRANEQYF. This chain links TRBV28 with TRBJ2-7; 11 bases fit TRBD2. Germline CDR1 and CDR2: MDHEN and SYDVKM. V lost 8 bases, J lost 5 bases, and 14 bases stayed unmatched. The CDR3 sequence is 16 residues long.

The chain uses TRBV7-3 and TRBJ2-3; 12 bases are shared with TRBD2. Germline lookup yields CDR1 SGHTA and CDR2 FQGTGA. This CDR3 comprises 15 residues. V lost 7 bases and J lost 3; bases outside the gene matches: 5. CDR3 DNA sequence: TGTGCCAGCACCTCCCTAGCGGGAGGGACAGATACGCAGTATTTT. Amino acids: CASTSLAGGTDTQYF.

This chain uses TRBV5-4 with TRBJ2-2, with D perhaps TRBD1 (6 bases). The V end was cut by 5 bases, the J end by 8 bases, with 16 bases between. Germline V gene data show CDR1 as SGHNT and CDR2 as YYREEE (reference sequence). The CDR3 totals 14 residues. The CDR3 nucleotides are TGTGCCAGCAGGACGCAGGGGTTCAGTGGGGAGCTGTTTTTT. Translating it yields CASRTQGFSGELFF.

This rearrangement joins TRBV9 to TRBJ1-6, with D maybe TRBD1 (5 bases). Germline CDR1 SGDLS, CDR2 YYNGEE. Trimming cost V 3 bases and J 8 bases, with 12 bases left between them. The CDR3 spans 14 residues. CDR3 nucleotides: TGTGCCAGCAGCGCAATCGGGGGGTATTCACCCCTCCACTTT. It codes for CASSAIGGYSPLHF.

This rearrangement joins TRBV4-3 to TRBJ2-3; 14 positions agree with TRBD2. CDR3 size: 16 residues. Looked up from germline, CDR1 is LGHNA and CDR2 is YSLEER. Trimming cost V 3 bases and J 5 bases; bases outside gene matches: 4. The CDR3 sequence: CASSQGLAGVVDTQYF. The CDR3 DNA is TGCGCCAGCAGCCAGGGACTAGCGGGAGTAGTAGATACGCAGTATTTT.

The V and J genes are TRBV14 and TRBJ2-7, with a weak D call TRBD2 (5 bases). The germline V and J ends were trimmed by 2 bases and 6 bases, with 11 bases remaining between them. This CDR3 contains 13 residues. CDR1 is SGHDN and CDR2 is FVKESK in the germline V gene. The CDR3 loop reads CASSQWRAGEQYF. In DNA form, the CDR3 reads TGTGCCAGCAGCCAATGGCGGGCGGGCGAGCAGTACTTC.

The chain has TRBV3-1 (or the pseudogene TRBV3-2) and TRBJ2-1; 16 bases map to TRBD2. With 4 bases clipped from V and 9 bases from J, the junction kept 9 bases outside the gene matches. Germline V gives CDR1 LGHDT, CDR2 YNNKEL (reference sequence). This CDR3 is 17 amino acids long. DNA of the CDR3: TGTGCCAGCAGCCTGGGGACTAGCGGGAGGGATAAGGGTGAGCAGTTCTTC. It codes for CASSLGTSGRDKGEQFF.

The chain recombines TRBV28 with TRBJ2-7; 12 bases line up with TRBD2. Germline trimming cut 4 bases from V and 6 bases from J; bases unmatched to any gene: 7. CDR1 MDHEN and CDR2 SYDVKM come from the germline V gene. The CDR3 runs to 15 residues. The CDR3 DNA reads TGTGCCAGCAGTTCCCTAGCGGGAGGGCCAGTCGAGCAGTACTTC. It encodes CASSSLAGGPVEQYF. The full variable domain, in which reference TRBV28 and TRBJ2-7 provide the parts outside the CDR3, is DVKVTQSSRYLVKRTGEKVFLECVQDMDHENMFWYRQDPGLGLRLIYFSYDVKMKEKGDIPEGYSVSREKKERFSLILESASTNQTSMYLCASSSLAGGPVEQYFGPGTRLTVT.

The chain links TRBV18 to TRBJ1-4, with 9 nucleotides matching TRBD1. There are 15 residues in the CDR3. V lost 3 bases and J lost 8; bases outside the gene matches: 7. Germline V gene lookup returns CDR1 KGHSH and CDR2 LQKENI. Written as DNA, the CDR3 is TGTGCCAGCTCACCCGGACAGGGGACGGGGGAAAAACTGTTTTTT. Protein sequence: CASSPGQGTGEKLFF.

The chain recombines TRBV5-1 with TRBJ2-7, with a weak D call TRBD2 (5 bases). The CDR3 contains 12 residues. The ends were cut back, 0 bases at V and 6 bases at J, with 7 bases in the middle. Germline CDR1 is SGHRS and CDR2 is YFSETQ. The CDR3 protein is CASSLGAGEQYF. CDR3 DNA sequence: TGCGCCAGCAGCTTGGGGGCGGGCGAGCAGTACTTC.

V is TRBV9 and J is TRBJ2-2; D uncertain. In germline, CDR1 is SGDLS, CDR2 YYNGEE. The CDR3 has 14 amino acids. The V gene lost 3 bases and the J gene lost 6 bases, with 12 bases spanning the gap. DNA for the CDR3: TGTGCCAGCAGCGCCCGCTCGGCGGCCGGGGAGCTGTTTTTT. This codes for CASSARSAAGELFF.

This chain uses TRBV11-2 with TRBJ1-4, with 7 bases fitting TRBD1. V gave up 3 bases and J gave up 2 bases; unmatched junction bases: 3. Per the germline V gene, CDR1 is SGHAT and CDR2 is FQNNGV. There are 15 residues in the CDR3. CDR3 sequence (DNA): TGTGCCAGCAGCTTCCAGGGGGTCACTAATGAAAAACTGTTTTTT. This codes for CASSFQGVTNEKLFF.

The DNA of the CDR3 is TGTGCCAGCTCCACGGGGGCCTACGAGCAGTACTTC. The encoded protein is CASSTGAYEQYF. J is TRBJ2-7 and V is TRBV18, with D maybe TRBD2 (6 bases). The CDR3 has 12 residues. V lost 6 bases and J 2 bases, leaving 8 bases between the germline ends. Germline loops: CDR1 KGHSH, CDR2 LQKENI.